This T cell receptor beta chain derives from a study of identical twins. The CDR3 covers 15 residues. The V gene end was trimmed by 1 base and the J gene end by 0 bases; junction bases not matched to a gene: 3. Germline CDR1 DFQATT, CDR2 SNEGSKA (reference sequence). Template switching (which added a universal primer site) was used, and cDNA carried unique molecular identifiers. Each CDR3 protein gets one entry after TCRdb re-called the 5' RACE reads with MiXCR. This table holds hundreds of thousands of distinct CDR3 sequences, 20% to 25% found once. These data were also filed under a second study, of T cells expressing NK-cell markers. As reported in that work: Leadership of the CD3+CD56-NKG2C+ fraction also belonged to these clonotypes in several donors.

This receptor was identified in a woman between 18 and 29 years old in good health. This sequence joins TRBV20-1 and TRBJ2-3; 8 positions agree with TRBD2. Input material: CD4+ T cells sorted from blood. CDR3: CSARGQRESTDTQYF. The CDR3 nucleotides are TGCAGTGCTAGAGGTCAGCGGGAGAGCACAGATACGCAGTATTTT.